This T cell receptor beta chain was observed in a study of regulatory T cells in long-lasting Graves disease. This CDR3 has 14 residues. With 9 bases removed from V and 0 bases from J, the gap between germline ends came to 14 bases. Germline assignment: CDR1 MNHEY and CDR2 SVGEGT. According to the study, TCR beta libraries were built with iRepertoire HTBI primers and CDR3-region Arm-PCR. TCRdb reprocessed the multiplex PCR reads via MiXCR and lists one record per CDR3 protein. The repertoire holds 300,000 to 400,000 distinct CDR3 sequences, with approximately 15% as singletons. Only one count was recorded for this clonotype. Time point indicated: newly diagnosed GD, antithyroid drugs for less than 3 months. With RNA extracted from PBMCs as input, the TCR library was made. The same data also contributed to another study, on T cells in Graves' hyperthyroidism and ophthalmopathy.

The sequencing here drew on peripheral blood mononuclear cells (PBMCs), taken at new diagnosis, from a patient treated with antithyroid drugs. This receptor was obtained from a man in his forties with Graves disease. The V and J genes are TRBV6-2 or TRBV6-3 and TRBJ1-2, with a tentative D call TRBD1 (5 bases). CDR3 bases: TGTGCCAGTGTGAATCAGGGATCTAACTATGGCTACACCTTC. It yields the protein CASVNQGSNYGYTF.